A single sample gave rise to the 3 T cell receptor beta chains below, sequenced in a study of T cell responses to AZD1222 COVID-19 vaccine. The protocol was immunoSEQ multiplex PCR, while the TCRdb copy is restricted to in-frame clones and leaves out a portion. The table shows about 92,000 clones, with just over 90% occurring only once. The sample consisted of peripheral blood, taken on day 0 of AZD1222 vaccination. Receptors were obtained from an adult in good health.

The rearrangement joins TRBV7-2 to TRBJ1-4; possibly TRBD1 for D (6 bases). Trimming pared 6 bases from V and 6 bases from J, leaving 17 bases between. The CDR3 covers 15 residues. The V gene's germline CDR1 is SGHTA and CDR2 FQGNSA. CDR3 DNA: TGTGCCAGCAGGCCACTACAGGGAGGGGATGAAAAACTGTTTTTT. It encodes CASRPLQGGDEKLFF.

This clone has just one count. J is TRBJ1-3 and V is TRBV7-2; D gene unclear. CDR1 is SGHTA, CDR2 FQGNSA, per germline. The CDR3 is 14 amino acids. The V gene lost 5 bases and the J gene lost 4 bases, with 12 bases spanning the gap. CDR3 amino acids: CASSGKDGGNTIYF. CDR3 nucleotide sequence: TGTGCCAGCAGCGGTAAGGATGGGGGAAACACCATATATTTT.

The J gene is TRBJ1-1, the V gene TRBV7-2; weak D call: TRBD1 (6 bases). The CDR3 loop spans 15 amino acids. Deletions cut 4 bases from V and 5 bases from J, with 17 bases between. Germline loops: CDR1 SGHTA, CDR2 FQGNSA. The CDR3 loop reads CASSSRQVMATEAFF. CDR3 DNA: TGTGCCAGCAGCTCCCGACAGGTTATGGCGACTGAAGCTTTCTTT. The whole variable domain, filled in from reference TRBV7-2 and TRBJ1-1, reads GAGVSQSPSNKVTEKGKDVELRCDPISGHTALYWYRQSLGQGLEFLIYFQGNSAPDKSGLPSDRFSAERTGGSVSTLTIQRTQQEDSAVYLCASSSRQVMATEAFFGQGTRLTVV.